The clone carrying this T cell receptor (beta chain) was detected only once. What it binds is unknown. Trimming removed 4 bases from V and 8 bases from J, with 11 bases in between. This CDR3 is 12 amino acids long. Combining a sample-barcoded 5' primer with a J-beta primer mix, a second PCR ran for roughly 7 to 11 cycles. Each TCR beta cDNA got a 12-nucleotide random molecular identifier. TCRdb re-called the 5' RACE reads through MiXCR, storing one row per CDR3 protein. The data hold roughly 800,000 distinct CDR3 sequences, with roughly 25% observed a single time. The entry originates in a study of blood T cells in healthy people across ages. Overall study results and limits: Whereas aged donors had fewer naive CD4+ cells, long-lived donors had more of them and higher diversity.

This sample was shared with a second study, whose subject was T cells of mothers and their children. That source notes: Slightly higher but non-significant overlap marked related mother-child pairs versus unrelated pairs.

This TCR came from a boy between 10 and 17 years old in good health. The chain couples TRBV12-3 or TRBV12-4 to TRBJ1-2; D call uncertain. Source material: blood. In DNA form, the CDR3 reads TGTGCCAGCAGTTCCCCTATAGCAGGCTACACCTTC. Translation gives CASSSPIAGYTF.